The table lists the clone carrying this TCR beta chain with many counts. Its matching antigen is unknown. This entry is derived from a study of T cell repertoires in cytomegalovirus infection. Overall study context: Shared public TCR beta signatures pointed to both CMV infection and a matching HLA type.

The CDR3 runs to 17 residues. The germline CDR1 and CDR2 sequences are SGHVS and FNYEAQ. J gave up 5 bases and V 4 bases, and 15 bases lay outside the gene matches. Broader study findings: Clonotype analysis showed dominance of the ex vivo response by HLA-C-restricted CMV-specific TCR beta clonotypes.

MiXCR was run by TCRdb on the reads, yielding one entry per CDR3 protein. The sample includes about 270,000 distinct CDR3 sequences, about 20% seen only once; the top ten take under 25%. The sample consisted of cultured PBMCs, taken from culture after CMV antigen stimulation. This receptor was obtained from a human donor in good health (CMV status not recorded). Some clones in this sample may be carry-over from other donors' samples. The chain uses TRBV7-6 and TRBJ2-7; TRBD2 matches at 9 bases. DNA of the CDR3: TGTGCCAGCAGCTCCTCCAGGGGAGCGGGAGGTTGGGACGAGCAGTACTTC. It yields the protein CASSSSRGAGGWDEQYF.